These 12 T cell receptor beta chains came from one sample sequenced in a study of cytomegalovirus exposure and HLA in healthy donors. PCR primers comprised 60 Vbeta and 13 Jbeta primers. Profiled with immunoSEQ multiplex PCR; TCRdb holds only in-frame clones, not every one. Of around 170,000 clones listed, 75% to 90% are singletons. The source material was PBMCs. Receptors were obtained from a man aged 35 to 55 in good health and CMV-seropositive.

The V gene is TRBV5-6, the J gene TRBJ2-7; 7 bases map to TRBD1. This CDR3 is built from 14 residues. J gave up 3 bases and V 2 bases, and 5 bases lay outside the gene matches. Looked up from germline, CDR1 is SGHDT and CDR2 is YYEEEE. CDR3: CASSLLTGDYEQYF. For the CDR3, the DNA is TGTGCCAGCAGCTTACTTACAGGGGACTACGAGCAGTACTTC.

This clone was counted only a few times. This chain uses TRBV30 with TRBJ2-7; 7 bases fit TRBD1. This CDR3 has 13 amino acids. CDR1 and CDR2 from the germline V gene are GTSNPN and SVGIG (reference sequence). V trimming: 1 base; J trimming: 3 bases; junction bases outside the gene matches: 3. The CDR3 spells CAWSAGQSYEQYF. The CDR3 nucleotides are TGTGCCTGGAGTGCGGGACAGAGCTACGAGCAGTACTTC.

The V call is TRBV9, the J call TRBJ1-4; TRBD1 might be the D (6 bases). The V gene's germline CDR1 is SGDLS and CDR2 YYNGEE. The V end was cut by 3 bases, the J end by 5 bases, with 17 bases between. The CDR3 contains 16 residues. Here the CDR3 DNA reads TGTGCCAGCAGCGAGGGGGGGCAGGGTCAAAATGAAAAACTGTTTTTT. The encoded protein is CASSEGGQGQNEKLFF.

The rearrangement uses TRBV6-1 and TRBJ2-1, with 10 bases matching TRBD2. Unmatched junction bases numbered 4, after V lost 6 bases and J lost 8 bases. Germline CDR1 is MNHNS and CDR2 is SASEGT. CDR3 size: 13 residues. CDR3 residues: CASRASGGDEQFF. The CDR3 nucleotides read TGTGCCAGCAGGGCTAGCGGGGGAGATGAGCAGTTCTTC.

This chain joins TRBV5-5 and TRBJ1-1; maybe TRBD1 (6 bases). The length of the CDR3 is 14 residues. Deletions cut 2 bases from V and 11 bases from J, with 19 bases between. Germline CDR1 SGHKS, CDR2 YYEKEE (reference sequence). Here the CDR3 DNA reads TGTGCCAGCAGCTTTCAAGGGATGCAGGGGCAGGCTTTCTTT. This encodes CASSFQGMQGQAFF.

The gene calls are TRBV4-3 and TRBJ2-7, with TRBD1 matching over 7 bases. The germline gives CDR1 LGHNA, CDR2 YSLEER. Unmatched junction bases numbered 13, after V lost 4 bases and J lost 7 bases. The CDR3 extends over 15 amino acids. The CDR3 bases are TGCGCCAGCAGCCTCAACTACAGGGGATATGAGGAGCAGTACTTC. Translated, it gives CASSLNYRGYEEQYF.

The chain's CDR3 is CASSPLQAGETYEQYF. In nucleotides, the CDR3 is TGTGCCAGCTCACCACTTCAAGCGGGGGAGACCTACGAGCAGTACTTC. V gene TRBV18 combines with J gene TRBJ2-7; 8 bases are a match to TRBD2. Per the germline V gene, CDR1 is KGHSH and CDR2 is LQKENI. The CDR3 contains 16 residues. V lost 1 base to trimming and J lost 2 bases; unmatched junction nucleotides: 7.

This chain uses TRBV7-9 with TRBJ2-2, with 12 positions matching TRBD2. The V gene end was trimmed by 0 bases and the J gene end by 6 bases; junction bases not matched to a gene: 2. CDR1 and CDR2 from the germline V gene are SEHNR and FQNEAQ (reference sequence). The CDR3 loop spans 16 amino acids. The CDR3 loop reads CASSLARTSGAGELFF. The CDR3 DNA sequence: TGTGCCAGCAGCTTAGCCCGGACTAGCGGGGCCGGGGAGCTGTTTTTT.

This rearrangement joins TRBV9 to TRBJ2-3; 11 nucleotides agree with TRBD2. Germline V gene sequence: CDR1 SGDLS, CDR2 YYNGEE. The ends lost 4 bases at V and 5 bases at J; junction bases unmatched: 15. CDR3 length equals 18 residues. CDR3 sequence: CASSLRPLSGGAVDTQYF. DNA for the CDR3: TGTGCCAGCAGCTTAAGGCCCCTTAGCGGGGGGGCGGTAGATACGCAGTATTTT.

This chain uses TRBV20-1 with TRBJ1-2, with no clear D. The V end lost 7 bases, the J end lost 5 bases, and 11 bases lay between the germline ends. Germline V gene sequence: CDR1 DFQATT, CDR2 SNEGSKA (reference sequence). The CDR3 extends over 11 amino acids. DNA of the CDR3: TGCAGTGGCCTAGCGGGGTATGGCTACACCTTC. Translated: CSGLAGYGYTF.

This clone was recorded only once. The CDR3 here is CASRRDILNYGYTF. CDR3 bases: TGTGCCAGTAGAAGGGACATACTAAACTATGGCTACACCTTC. J is TRBJ1-2 and V is TRBV19; D is perhaps TRBD1 (6 bases). Trimming left V 6 bases short and J 2 bases short, with 13 bases between. The germline CDR1 and CDR2 sequences are LNHDA and SQIVND (reference sequence). CDR3 size: 14 residues.

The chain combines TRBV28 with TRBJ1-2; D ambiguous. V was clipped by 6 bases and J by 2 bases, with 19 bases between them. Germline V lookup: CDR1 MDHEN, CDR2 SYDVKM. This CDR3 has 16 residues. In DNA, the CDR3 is TGTGCCAGCAGGCGCCGCAACCCTCAGCGGAACTATGGCTACACCTTC. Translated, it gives CASRRRNPQRNYGYTF.